This entry lists 2 T cell receptor beta chains sequenced from one sample in a study of blood T cell repertoires in COVID-19. Profiled with immunoSEQ multiplex PCR; TCRdb holds only in-frame clones, not every one. The sample consists of over 100,000 clones, 81% of them appearing once. The sample consisted of peripheral blood. Receptors originate from a woman aged 60-70 years with active or convalescent COVID-19.

This clone was counted a few times. This chain uses TRBV6-4 with TRBJ1-1; D unclear. The CDR3 sequence is 13 residues long. Germline CDR1 and CDR2: MRHNA and SNTAGT. The V end lost 4 bases, the J end lost 6 bases, and 12 bases lay between the germline ends. This CDR3 reads CASSVETGAEAFF. The DNA of the CDR3 is TGTGCCAGCAGTGTCGAAACCGGGGCTGAAGCTTTCTTT.

This clone was observed a few times. This chain joins TRBV19 and TRBJ1-5, with D unresolved. V was shortened by 3 bases and J by 5 bases, with 20 bases between the two germline ends. Germline V gene data show CDR1 as LNHDA and CDR2 as SQIVND (reference sequence). This CDR3 has 17 residues. Here the CDR3 reads CASSIALWTGEDQPQHF. The CDR3 region has the DNA TGTGCCAGTAGTATCGCCCTTTGGACCGGGGAGGATCAGCCCCAGCATTTT.